This T cell receptor (beta chain) was observed in a study of shared clonotypes between healthy human individuals. For the study at large: Donors had three CD4 naive, three CD4 memory, two CD8 naive and one CD8 memory plate apiece.

This table comes from immunoSEQ multiplex PCR, and its TCRdb copy is limited to in-frame clones, with some not included. The sample consists of some 1,600,000 clones, around 98% of them appearing once. Study-level results: Blood was the only sampled material, and tissue repertoires likely differ. Naive CD4 clonotypes were shared across a few donors at roughly 5.3%.

There are 17 residues in the CDR3. Unmatched junction bases numbered 12, after V lost 4 bases and J lost 0 bases. Germline V gene lookup returns CDR1 MDHEN and CDR2 SYDVKM. A remark on this clone: Its antigen is not known.

This receptor was taken from a man aged 25 to 40 in good health. This chain uses TRBV28 with TRBJ2-7; 7 bases map to TRBD2. The sequenced sample consisted of naive CD4+ T cells sorted from blood. Subset specified: CD45RA+ positively selected. CDR3 coding DNA: TGTGCCAGCAGTTCACCGGTAGAAGCGGGGTACTCCTACGAGCAGTACTTC. Residues: CASSSPVEAGYSYEQYF.